Reported below is one TCR beta chain. Its antigen remains unidentified. PCR amplification relied on 60 Vbeta primers (plus 13 Jbeta primers). The method was immunoSEQ multiplex PCR; TCRdb's version includes in-frame clones alone and lacks a portion of them. The data contain approximately 79,000 clones, 60% to 85% of them singletons. The data belong to a study of cytomegalovirus exposure and HLA in healthy donors. The CDR3 runs to 13 residues. Trimming pared 6 bases from V and 3 bases from J, leaving 11 bases between. Germline V lookup: CDR1 MNHNS, CDR2 SASEGT. Findings and limits, study-wide: An Asian-associated ancestry cluster reportedly showed fewer N-insertions than the roughly 670-donor mean in a later analysis. In a later analysis, compared with equally common non-associated chains, HLA-associated beta chains were more expanded. Association of a missense DCLRE1C variant with TCR beta V- and J-gene trimming was reported in a later analysis.

The chain carries TRBV6-1 and TRBJ1-1; no clear D. Material for sequencing was PBMCs. This clonotype was sampled from a male donor in good health and CMV-seropositive. CDR3: CASSLSPHTEAFF. In DNA form, the CDR3 reads TGTGCCAGCAGCTTAAGCCCCCACACTGAAGCTTTCTTT.